These 24 T cell receptor beta chains share one sample of origin, sequenced in a study of Graves' ophthalmopathy and Graves' hyperthyroidism. The sequenced template was RNA, covering the TCR beta CDR3 region. RT-PCR with HTBI primers came first, then second-round multiplex PCR. From the multiplex PCR reads, TCRdb called clonotypes with MiXCR, one entry per CDR3 protein. The sample yields about 550,000 distinct CDR3 sequences, approximately 37% seen once. What was sequenced was peripheral blood or thyroid tissue (not recorded which). The receptor set was obtained from an adult man with Graves' hyperthyroidism.

This clonotype was seen a few times. The chain joins TRBV19 to TRBJ1-3; no reliable D call. The germline CDR1 and CDR2 sequences are LNHDA and SQIVND (reference sequence). The CDR3 has 17 residues. The ends were cut back, 5 bases at V and 0 bases at J, with 17 bases in the middle. CDR3 DNA: TGTGCCAGTAGTCTAAACGCGGTAGGAAGCTCTGGAAACACCATATATTTT. It specifies CASSLNAVGSSGNTIYF.

This clonotype was picked up many times. A junction boundary mismatches the germline segment, possibly from a read error. This sequence joins TRBV7-2 and TRBJ2-2; 12 bases are a match to TRBD2. CDR1 is SGHTA, CDR2 FQGNSA, per germline. This CDR3 is built from 16 residues. The CDR3 sequence is CASSRTSGANTGELFF. The CDR3 DNA sequence: TGCGCCAGCAGTCGGACTAGCGGGGCGAACACCGGGGAGCTGTTTTTT.

The table lists this clonotype with a count of one. Being one base from a much bigger clone, this may be a read error. This chain uses TRBV2 with TRBJ1-2, with D unresolved. The germline V gene encodes CDR1 SNHLY and CDR2 FYNNEI. Trimming took 5 bases from V and 7 from J, leaving 17 bases between them. This CDR3 spans 14 amino acids. CDR3 DNA: TGTGCCAGCAGTTCGCTGACCATGTCTTGTGGCTACACCTTC. Residues: CASSSLTMSCGYTF. Full variable domain (rest looked up from reference TRBV2 and TRBJ1-2): EPEVTQTPSHQVTQMGQEVILRCVPISNHLYFYWYRQILGQKVEFLVSFYNNEISEKSEIFDDQFSVERPDGSNFTLKIRSTKLEDSAMYFCASSSLTMSCGYTFGSGTRLTVV.

This clonotype showed up many times. The rearrangement links TRBV9 to TRBJ1-5, with D perhaps matching TRBD1 (5 bases). CDR3 length equals 15 residues. From germline, CDR1 is SGDLS and CDR2 YYNGEE. Trimming took off 0 bases at V and 0 bases at J, with 7 bases between the two ends. This chain's CDR3 is CASSVAGDSNQPQHF. CDR3 DNA: TGTGCCAGCAGCGTAGCGGGGGATAGCAATCAGCCCCAGCATTTT. The entire variable domain, with the rest obtained from reference TRBV9 and TRBJ1-5, is as follows: DSGVTQTPKHLITATGQRVTLRCSPRSGDLSVYWYQQSLDQGLQFLIQYYNGEERAKGNILERFSAQQFPDLHSELNLSSLELGDSALYFCASSVAGDSNQPQHFGDGTRLSIL.

The gene calls are TRBV7-3 and TRBJ1-1, with D maybe TRBD1 (6 bases). Germline-derived CDR1 and CDR2 are SGHTA and FQGTGA. CDR3 size: 13 residues. The V gene lost 5 bases and the J gene lost 10 bases, with 17 bases spanning the gap. CDR3 protein: CASSEQGGSSAFF. The CDR3 DNA follows: TGTGCCAGCAGCGAACAGGGTGGGAGTTCAGCTTTCTTT.

The chain carries TRBV2 and TRBJ2-5; D remains unclear. Germline CDR1 reads SNHLY; CDR2 reads FYNNEI. This CDR3 is built from 13 residues. The germline V and J ends were trimmed by 8 bases and 4 bases, with 14 bases remaining between them. This chain's CDR3 is CASADTKRETQYF. The CDR3 DNA follows: TGTGCCAGCGCTGACACGAAGAGAGAGACCCAGTACTTC.

This clonotype was recorded many times. The gene calls are TRBV20-1 and TRBJ2-5; TRBD2 aligns across 13 bases. The J segment lost 5 bases and the V segment lost 0 bases, leaving 9 bases of the junction unmatched. The V gene's germline CDR1 is DFQATT and CDR2 SNEGSKA (reference sequence). This CDR3 contains 17 residues. CDR3 sequence (DNA): TGCAGTGCTAGAGATCCAACTAGCGGGGGGGCTGGTGAGACCCAGTACTTC. Protein sequence: CSARDPTSGGAGETQYF.

This clonotype was seen at least ten times. V is TRBV2 and J is TRBJ2-7; the D call may be TRBD1 or TRBD2 (6 bases each). This CDR3 has 13 residues. Germline values: CDR1 SNHLY, CDR2 FYNNEI. Trimming pared 6 bases from V and 6 bases from J, leaving 15 bases between. CDR3 sequence (DNA): TGTGCCAGCAGGGGGGGCCTCGTTGGCGAGCAGTACTTC. Its protein product is CASRGGLVGEQYF.

This chain joins TRBV2 and TRBJ1-2; D possibly corresponds to TRBD1 (6 bases). Between the trimmed V and J ends, which lost 6 bases and 13 bases, there was a span of 12 bases. This CDR3 has 10 residues. Germline lookup yields CDR1 SNHLY and CDR2 FYNNEI. This CDR3 reads CASRAQGGTF. CDR3 DNA sequence: TGTGCCAGCAGGGCACAGGGCGGCACCTTC.

This clonotype was counted a few times. The V call is TRBV19, the J call TRBJ1-5, with D possibly TRBD1 on 6 matching bases. The CDR3 has 15 residues. Between the trimmed V and J ends, which lost 7 bases and 2 bases, there was a span of 15 bases. Germline V gene lookup returns CDR1 LNHDA and CDR2 SQIVND (reference sequence). CDR3 DNA: TGTGCCAGTAACGAGGCGGGGGCTGGCAATCAGCCCCAGCATTTT. Protein: CASNEAGAGNQPQHF.

This clonotype was picked up many times. The chain combines TRBV19 with TRBJ2-2; D possibly matches TRBD1 or TRBD2 (6 bases each). Germline V gene data show CDR1 as LNHDA and CDR2 as SQIVND (reference sequence). The CDR3 covers 15 residues. V lost 4 bases and J lost 4, with 13 bases in between. The CDR3 DNA reads TGTGCCAGTAGTAGGGGGGACACCCTCACCGGGGAGCTGTTTTTT. This translates into CASSRGDTLTGELFF. Full variable domain (remainder filled in from reference TRBV19 and TRBJ2-2): DGGITQSPKYLFRKEGQNVTLSCEQNLNHDAMYWYRQDPGQGLRLIYYSQIVNDFQKGDIAEGYSVSREKKESFPLTVTSAQKNPTAFYLCASSRGDTLTGELFFGEGSRLTVL.

This sequence joins TRBV29-1 and TRBJ1-2, with D hard to call. The germline gives CDR1 SQVTM, CDR2 ANQGSEA. The V end was cut by 7 bases, the J end by 0 bases, with 18 bases between. The CDR3 contains 15 residues. CDR3 nucleotides: TGCAGCGCGGACGGAAATGCGGTTCCTAACTATGGCTACACCTTC. Translation: CSADGNAVPNYGYTF.

The V and J genes are TRBV20-1 and TRBJ2-7; no clear D. Trimming removed 6 bases from V and 4 bases from J, with 19 bases in between. This CDR3 contains 14 residues. CDR1 and CDR2 (germline): DFQATT, SNEGSKA (reference sequence). Here the CDR3 DNA reads TGCAGTGCCAGCAGCCAAATGGGCCAGTACGAGCAGTACTTC. This gives the protein CSASSQMGQYEQYF.

In its sample, this clonotype was seen many times. This chain joins TRBV2 and TRBJ1-2; D unresolved. From germline, CDR1 is SNHLY and CDR2 FYNNEI. Trimming pared 5 bases from V and 0 bases from J, leaving 13 bases between. This CDR3 spans 15 amino acids. The DNA for the CDR3 is TGTGCCAGCAGTTATGACGGTTATTCTAACTATGGCTACACCTTC. Its protein product is CASSYDGYSNYGYTF.

The chain uses TRBV7-3 and TRBJ2-5, with D maybe TRBD2 (5 bases). Germline V lookup: CDR1 SGHTA, CDR2 FQGTGA. V dropped 5 bases and J dropped 1 base, with 23 bases sitting between them. This CDR3 is built from 18 residues. CDR3: CASSLNGVHIPPQETQYF. The CDR3 nucleotides read TGTGCCAGCAGCCTAAACGGGGTTCACATCCCTCCCCAAGAGACCCAGTACTTC.

V is TRBV2 and J is TRBJ1-4; D is perhaps TRBD1 (5 bases). This CDR3 contains 14 residues. Germline-derived CDR1 and CDR2 are SNHLY and FYNNEI. Trimming took off 5 bases at V and 7 bases at J, with 14 bases between the two ends. CDR3: CASSSRDLGEKLFF. CDR3 nucleotide sequence: TGTGCCAGCAGTTCCAGGGATCTTGGTGAAAAACTGTTTTTT.

About this clonotype: A much larger clone differs by one base, so this may be a read error. The CDR3 DNA is TGTGCCAGCAGCTTGTACAAGGGGCCGTTTGAAGCTTCCTTT. This sequence encodes CASSLYKGPFEASF. The rearrangement joins TRBV7-2 to TRBJ1-1, with D tentatively TRBD1 (5 bases). Germline V lookup: CDR1 SGHTA, CDR2 FQGNSA. The length of the CDR3 is 14 residues. The complete variable domain, with remaining parts taken from reference TRBV7-2 and TRBJ1-1, reads GAGVSQSPSNKVTEKGKDVELRCDPISGHTALYWYRQSLGQGLEFLIYFQGNSAPDKSGLPSDRFSAERTGGSVSTLTIQRTQQEDSAVYLCASSLYKGPFEASFGQGTRLTVV.

This clonotype has only a few counts. This chain joins TRBV2 and TRBJ1-6; 9 nucleotides agree with TRBD1. J was trimmed by 3 bases and V by 6 bases; bases with no gene match: 12. The CDR3 has 18 residues. Germline CDR1 and CDR2: SNHLY and FYNNEI. The CDR3 DNA sequence: TGTGCCAGCAGCCCCGGGACAGGGCTCCAACTCTATAATTCACCCCTCCACTTT. This codes for CASSPGTGLQLYNSPLHF.

CDR3 loop: CRISGGSETQYF. CDR3 sequence (DNA): TGCAGGATCTCAGGGGGCAGTGAGACCCAGTACTTC. The chain has TRBV29-1 and TRBJ2-5; 8 bases are shared with TRBD1. CDR1 and CDR2 from the germline V gene are SQVTM and ANQGSEA. There are 12 residues in the CDR3.

V is TRBV5-1 and J is TRBJ2-7; 10 positions match TRBD2. The CDR3 is 16 residues long. The V segment lost 4 bases and the J segment 7 bases; nucleotides outside the gene matches: 14. Germline V lookup: CDR1 SGHRS, CDR2 YFSETQ. CDR3 region: CASSRGSGGAENEQYF. DNA of the CDR3: TGCGCCAGCAGCAGAGGGAGCGGGGGGGCCGAGAATGAGCAGTACTTC.

CDR3 protein: CSVAGAGSGIEQYF. For the CDR3, the DNA is TGCAGCGTTGCAGGGGCCGGGAGCGGTATTGAGCAGTACTTC. The genes are TRBV29-1 and TRBJ2-7; D may match TRBD1 or TRBD2 (6 bases each). V was shortened by 4 bases and J by 7 bases, with 20 bases between the two germline ends. The CDR3 contains 14 residues. CDR1 is SQVTM, CDR2 ANQGSEA, per germline.

This clonotype was recorded a few times. The chain has TRBV20-1 and TRBJ1-5; perhaps TRBD1 as D (6 bases). In germline, CDR1 is DFQATT, CDR2 SNEGSKA (reference sequence). Trimming pared 5 bases from V and 9 bases from J, leaving 26 bases between. This CDR3 has 16 amino acids. The CDR3 DNA is TGCAGTGCTGGGGTGGGGGGGCAATCAGTCAGTCGGCCCCAGCATTTT. It is translated as CSAGVGGQSVSRPQHF.

This clonotype came up many times. The V call is TRBV7-8, the J call TRBJ2-7, with TRBD2 matching 13 bases. Germline V gene data show CDR1 as SGHVS and CDR2 as FQNEAQ. Unmatched junction bases numbered 11, after V lost 5 bases and J lost 4 bases. The CDR3 loop spans 17 amino acids. The CDR3 DNA follows: TGTGCCAGCAGCCCCCGGACTAGCGGGAGCGTCATGTACGAGCAGTACTTC. It codes for CASSPRTSGSVMYEQYF.

This clonotype showed up just a few times. The chain recombines TRBV4-1 with TRBJ2-7; 12 positions match TRBD1. Germline V gene sequence: CDR1 MGHRA, CDR2 YSYEKL. The CDR3 runs to 15 residues. With V trimmed by 6 bases and J by 5 bases, 8 bases remained unmatched. CDR3 in amino acids: CASRAGTGGRDEQYF. CDR3 DNA: TGCGCCAGCAGGGCCGGGACAGGGGGCAGAGACGAGCAGTACTTC.